Sequencing of this TCR beta chain was carried out in a study of T cells in localized non-small cell lung cancer. V lost 2 bases and J 1 base, leaving 10 bases between the germline ends. The CDR3 consists of 14 residues. From germline, CDR1 is GTSNPN and CDR2 SVGIG (reference sequence). Using immunoSEQ multiplex PCR, the repertoire was profiled, and TCRdb retains in-frame clones only, with some absent. The table shows approximately 63,000 clones, with roughly 89% occurring only once. The chain links TRBV30 to TRBJ2-3; tentative D call: TRBD2 (5 bases). The clonotype originates from a man aged 40 to 75 with stage I squamous cell lung carcinoma. The input for sequencing was peripheral blood, taken before any cancer treatment. The CDR3 sequence is CAWSSAAGTDTQYF. In DNA form, the CDR3 reads TGTGCCTGGAGTTCAGCGGCTGGCACAGATACGCAGTATTTT.